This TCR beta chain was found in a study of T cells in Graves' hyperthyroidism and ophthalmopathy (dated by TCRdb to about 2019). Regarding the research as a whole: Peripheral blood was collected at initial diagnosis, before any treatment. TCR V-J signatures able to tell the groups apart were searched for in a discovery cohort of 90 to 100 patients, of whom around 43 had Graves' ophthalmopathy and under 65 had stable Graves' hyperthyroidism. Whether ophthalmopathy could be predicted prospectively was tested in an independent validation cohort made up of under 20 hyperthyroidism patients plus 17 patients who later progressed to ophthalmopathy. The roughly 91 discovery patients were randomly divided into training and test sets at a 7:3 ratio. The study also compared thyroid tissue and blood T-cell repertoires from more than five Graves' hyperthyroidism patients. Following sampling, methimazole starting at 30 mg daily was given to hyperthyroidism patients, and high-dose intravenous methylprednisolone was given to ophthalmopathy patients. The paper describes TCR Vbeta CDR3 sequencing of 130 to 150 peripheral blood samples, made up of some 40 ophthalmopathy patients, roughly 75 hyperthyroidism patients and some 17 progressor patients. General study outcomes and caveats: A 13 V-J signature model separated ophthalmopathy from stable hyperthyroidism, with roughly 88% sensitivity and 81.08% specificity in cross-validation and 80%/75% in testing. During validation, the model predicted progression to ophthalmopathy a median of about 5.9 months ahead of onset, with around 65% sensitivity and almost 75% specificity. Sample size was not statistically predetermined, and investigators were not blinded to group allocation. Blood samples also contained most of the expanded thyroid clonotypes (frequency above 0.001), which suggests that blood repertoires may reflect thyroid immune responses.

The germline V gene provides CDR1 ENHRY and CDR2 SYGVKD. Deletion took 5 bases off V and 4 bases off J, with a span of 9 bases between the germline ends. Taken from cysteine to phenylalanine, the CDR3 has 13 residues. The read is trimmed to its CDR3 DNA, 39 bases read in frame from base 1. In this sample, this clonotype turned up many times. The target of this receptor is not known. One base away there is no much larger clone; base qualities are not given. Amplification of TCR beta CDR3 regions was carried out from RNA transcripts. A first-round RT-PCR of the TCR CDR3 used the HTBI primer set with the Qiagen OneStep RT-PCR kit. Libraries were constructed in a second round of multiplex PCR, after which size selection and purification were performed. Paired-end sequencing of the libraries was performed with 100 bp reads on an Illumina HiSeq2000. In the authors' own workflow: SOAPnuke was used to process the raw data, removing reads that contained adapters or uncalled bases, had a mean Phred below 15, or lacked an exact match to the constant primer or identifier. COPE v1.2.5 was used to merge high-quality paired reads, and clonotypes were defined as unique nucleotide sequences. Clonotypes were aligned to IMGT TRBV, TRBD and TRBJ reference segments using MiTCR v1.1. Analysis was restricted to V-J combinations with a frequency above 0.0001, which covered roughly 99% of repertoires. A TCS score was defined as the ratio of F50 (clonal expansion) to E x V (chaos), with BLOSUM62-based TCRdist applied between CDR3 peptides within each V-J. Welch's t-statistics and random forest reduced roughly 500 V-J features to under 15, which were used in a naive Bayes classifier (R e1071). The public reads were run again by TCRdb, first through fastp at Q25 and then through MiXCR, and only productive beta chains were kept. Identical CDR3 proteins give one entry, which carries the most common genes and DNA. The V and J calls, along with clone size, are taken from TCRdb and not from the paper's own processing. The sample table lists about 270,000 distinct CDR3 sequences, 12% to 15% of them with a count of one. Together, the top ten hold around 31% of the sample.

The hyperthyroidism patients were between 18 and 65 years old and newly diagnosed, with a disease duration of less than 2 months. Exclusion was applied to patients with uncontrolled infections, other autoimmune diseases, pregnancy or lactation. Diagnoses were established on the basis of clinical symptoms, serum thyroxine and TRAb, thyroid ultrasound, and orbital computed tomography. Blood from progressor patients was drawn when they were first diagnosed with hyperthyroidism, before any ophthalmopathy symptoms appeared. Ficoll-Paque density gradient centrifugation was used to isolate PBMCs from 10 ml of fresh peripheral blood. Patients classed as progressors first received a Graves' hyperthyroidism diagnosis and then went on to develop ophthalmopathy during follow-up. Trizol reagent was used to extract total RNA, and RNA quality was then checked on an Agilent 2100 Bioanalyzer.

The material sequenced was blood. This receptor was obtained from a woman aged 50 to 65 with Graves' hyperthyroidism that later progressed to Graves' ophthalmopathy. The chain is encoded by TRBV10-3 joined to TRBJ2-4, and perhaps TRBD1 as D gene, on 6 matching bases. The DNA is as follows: TGTGCCATCAGTAACGACAGGAAAAACATTCAGTACTTC. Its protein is CAISNDRKNIQYF.